Below are 26 T cell receptor beta chains sequenced from a single sample in a study of post-analysis software for immune sequencing data. Their cognate antigens are unknown. Carried by the TCR beta cDNA libraries were unique molecular identifiers. MiXCR, applied by TCRdb to the PCR reads, yields one record per CDR3 protein. The sample holds about 200,000 distinct CDR3 sequences, over 25% seen once. Study results and limitations: The study found TRBV5-6, TRBV5-1 and TRBV20-1 among about 5 TRBV segments more frequent in patients than controls.

Sample: blood. The receptors come from a girl aged 2-17 years with multiple sclerosis.

This clonotype has a count of ten or more. The chain recombines TRBV5-1 with TRBJ2-6; D unclear. Germline V gene lookup returns CDR1 SGHRS and CDR2 YFSETQ. This CDR3 has 15 amino acids. V dropped 0 bases and J dropped 6 bases, with 10 bases sitting between them. The CDR3 coding sequence is TGCGCCAGCAGCTTGGGACATAGGATGGCCAACGTCCTGACTTTC. Translating gives CASSLGHRMANVLTF.

Ten or more counts support this clonotype. The V and J genes are TRBV4-1 and TRBJ2-7, with D tentatively TRBD2 (6 bases). The germline V and J ends were trimmed by 1 base and 5 bases, with 12 bases remaining between them. Germline-derived CDR1 and CDR2 are MGHRA and YSYEKL. CDR3 size: 14 residues. The CDR3 loop reads CASSQGGTFDEQYF. The CDR3 DNA is TGCGCCAGCAGCCAAGGGGGGACTTTCGACGAGCAGTACTTC.

About this clonotype: A much larger clonotype is one base distant, so this may be a read error. The chain carries TRBV12-3 or TRBV12-4 and TRBJ2-7, with 7 bases identical to TRBD2. CDR3 size: 14 residues. Trimming removed 3 bases from V and 2 bases from J; junction bases left unmatched: 4. CDR3 DNA sequence: TGTGCCAGCAGTTTCAATCGGGGGGCCTACGAGCAGTACTTC. It yields the protein CASSFNRGAYEQYF.

A few counts support this clonotype. J is TRBJ2-5 and V is TRBV14, with D possibly being TRBD2 (5 bases). The CDR3 has 15 residues. Germline CDR1 and CDR2: SGHDN and FVKESK. V was pared by 4 bases and J by 1 base, with 13 bases between. The CDR3 DNA reads as TGTGCCAGCAGCCGGACCCTGCGGGTCCAAGAGACCCAGTACTTC. Translated, it gives CASSRTLRVQETQYF.

The V gene is TRBV5-1, the J gene TRBJ2-5; tentatively, D is TRBD2 (5 bases). The DNA end is a closer match to TRBJ2-7, so the J assignment may be wrong. Germline CDR1 reads SGHRS; CDR2 reads YFSETQ. The CDR3 has 15 amino acids. CDR3 sequence (DNA): TGCGCCAGCACCCCGAGGGCGGGCAGCCTCTACGAGCAGTACTTC. This encodes CASTPRAGSLYEQYF.

This CDR3 reads CASSYFRGIYEQYF. DNA of the CDR3: TGTGCCAGCAGTTATTTTAGGGGGATCTACGAGCAGTACTTC. J is TRBJ2-7 and V is TRBV6-9, with D tentatively TRBD1 (6 bases). This CDR3 region has 14 residues. CDR1 is MNHGY and CDR2 is SVAAGI in the germline V gene. V was clipped by 1 base and J by 3 bases, with 10 bases between them.

V gene TRBV20-1 combines with J gene TRBJ1-1; D perhaps matches TRBD1 (6 bases). This CDR3 has 18 residues. Germline V gene data show CDR1 as DFQATT and CDR2 as SNEGSKA (reference sequence). The V end lost 5 bases, the J end lost 3 bases, and 28 bases lay between the germline ends. Here the CDR3 reads CSASRIGQGGYGYTEAFF. CDR3 bases: TGCAGTGCTTCCCGCATCGGCCAAGGGGGGTATGGCTACACTGAAGCTTTCTTT.

The table lists this clonotype with many counts. The chain has TRBV12-3 or TRBV12-4 and TRBJ2-3; 14 bases agree with TRBD2. The trim removed 6 bases at V and 5 bases at J, leaving 4 bases unmatched. The CDR3 is 15 amino acids. The CDR3, as DNA: TGTGCCAGCAGGATGACTAGCGGGAGGGAAGATACGCAGTATTTT. Protein sequence: CASRMTSGREDTQYF.

This clonotype has just one count. The V gene is TRBV7-2, the J gene TRBJ1-5; TRBD1 matches at 11 bases. The CDR3 contains 16 residues. Per the germline V gene, CDR1 is SGHTA and CDR2 is FQGNSA. Unmatched junction bases numbered 8, after V lost 5 bases and J lost 5 bases. This chain's CDR3 is CASSTRTGGAHQPQHF. The CDR3 DNA sequence: TGTGCCAGCAGCACCAGGACAGGGGGCGCCCATCAGCCCCAGCATTTT.

This clonotype appeared a few times. The chain uses TRBV6-2 or TRBV6-3 and TRBJ2-3; D remains unclear. V lost 5 bases and J lost 4, with 16 bases in between. CDR1 MNHEY and CDR2 SVGEGT come from the germline V gene. This CDR3 region has 15 residues. CDR3 DNA: TGTGCCAGCAGTGGGGTCCGTCGGTGGGCAGATACGCAGTATTTT. Amino acid sequence: CASSGVRRWADTQYF.

This clonotype was seen repeatedly, ten times or more. The V and J genes are TRBV2 and TRBJ1-2, with D uncertain. Looked up from germline, CDR1 is SNHLY and CDR2 is FYNNEI. The CDR3 spans 14 residues. Trimming shortened V by 3 bases and J by 1 base, and 9 bases separated the two germline ends. In DNA form, the CDR3 reads TGTGCCAGCAGTGACCAGAGCTTTAACTATGGCTACACCTTC. This codes for CASSDQSFNYGYTF.

The sample holds many counts of this clonotype. DNA for the CDR3: TGTGCCAGCAGCTTACCGTCAGGGTATGACAATGAGCAGTTCTTC. Translating gives CASSLPSGYDNEQFF. The chain recombines TRBV7-2 with TRBJ2-1; tentative D call: TRBD1 (5 bases). Trimming took 2 bases from V and 5 from J, leaving 13 bases between them. The V gene's germline CDR1 is SGHTA and CDR2 FQGNSA. The CDR3 totals 15 residues.

The chain joins TRBV20-1 to TRBJ2-4; D gene unclear. The length of the CDR3 is 13 residues. Germline V CDR1 and CDR2: DFQATT, SNEGSKA (reference sequence). V shed 0 bases and J shed 13 bases, with 16 bases lying between them. CDR3 residues: CSARDWRGDGQYF. The CDR3 DNA reads as TGCAGTGCTAGAGATTGGAGAGGAGACGGGCAGTACTTC.

The V and J genes are TRBV18 and TRBJ2-2; D not resolved. This CDR3 has 14 residues. Germline V gene data show CDR1 as KGHSH and CDR2 as LQKENI. With 4 bases removed from V and 0 bases from J, the gap between germline ends came to 6 bases. Here the CDR3 reads CASSQVTNTGELFF. In DNA form, the CDR3 reads TGTGCCAGCTCACAGGTTACGAACACCGGGGAGCTGTTTTTT.

Comments on this clonotype: At one boundary the junction diverges from the germline segment, which might be a read error. The chain combines TRBV12-3 or TRBV12-4 with TRBJ2-2; 8 bases agree with TRBD1. CDR3 size: 15 residues. DNA of the CDR3: TGTGCCAGCAGTCTCCGGACAGGGAACACCGGGGAGCGGTTTTTT. Translating it yields CASSLRTGNTGERFF.

V gene TRBV11-2 combines with J gene TRBJ1-5; TRBD1 matches 8 bases. The CDR3 is 15 amino acids. CDR1 is SGHAT and CDR2 is FQNNGV in the germline V gene. With 5 bases clipped from V and 4 bases from J, the junction kept 7 bases outside the gene matches. CDR3: CASSPTGGQNQPQHF. CDR3 nucleotide sequence: TGTGCCAGCAGCCCCACAGGGGGACAGAATCAGCCCCAGCATTTT.

The V and J genes are TRBV5-6 and TRBJ1-1, with a tentative D call TRBD1 (5 bases). Trimming took off 0 bases at V and 5 bases at J, with 11 bases between the two ends. In germline, CDR1 is SGHDT, CDR2 YYEEEE. The CDR3 has 14 amino acids. CDR3 DNA: TGTGCCAGCAGCTTGGTAGGGGTCGGGACTGAAGCTTTCTTT. This codes for CASSLVGVGTEAFF. The variable domain in full, completed from reference TRBV5-6 and TRBJ1-1, reads DAGVTQSPTHLIKTRGQQVTLRCSPKSGHDTVSWYQQALGQGPQFIFQYYEEEERQRGNFPDRFSGHQFPNYSSELNVNALLLGDSALYLCASSLVGVGTEAFFGQGTRLTVV.

There are many counts of this clonotype. V usage is TRBV20-1 and J usage is TRBJ2-7; D may be TRBD1 (6 bases). V gave up 8 bases and J gave up 2 bases, with 16 bases separating them. The V gene's germline CDR1 is DFQATT and CDR2 SNEGSKA (reference sequence). This CDR3 is 13 amino acids long. Written as DNA, the CDR3 is TGCAGTATCCAGGGGACGCCGACCTACGAGCAGTACTTC. This translates into CSIQGTPTYEQYF.

This clonotype has just a few counts. The J gene is TRBJ1-1, the V gene TRBV30; a possible D gene is TRBD1 (6 bases). The germline V and J ends were trimmed by 3 bases and 1 base, with 15 bases remaining between them. The CDR3 totals 15 residues. Germline V gene lookup returns CDR1 GTSNPN and CDR2 SVGIG (reference sequence). Here the CDR3 reads CAWRDWDTANTEAFF. Here the CDR3 DNA reads TGTGCCTGGAGAGATTGGGACACAGCGAACACTGAAGCTTTCTTT.

This clonotype appeared a single time. This may stem from a read error, because a much larger clone lies one nucleotide away. The genes are TRBV18 and TRBJ2-3, with D perhaps TRBD2 (6 bases). Germline lookup yields CDR1 KGHSH and CDR2 LQKENI. The CDR3 sequence is 16 residues long. V was cut by 2 bases and J by 4 bases, with 16 bases left in between. The CDR3 DNA reads TGTGCCAGCTCACCAATGGCGGCTAGCGACGCAGATACGCAGTATTTT. Protein: CASSPMAASDADTQYF. The full variable domain, rest sourced from reference TRBV18 and TRBJ2-3, is NAGVMQNPRHLVRRRGQEARLRCSPMKGHSHVYWYRQLPEEGLKFMVYLQKENIIDESGMPKERFSAEFPKEGPSILRIQQVVRGDSAAYFCASSPMAASDADTQYFGPGTRLTVL.

Concerning this clonotype: A much bigger clone sits one base away, suggesting this may be a read error. The chain has TRBV12-3 or TRBV12-4 and TRBJ2-7; D perhaps matches TRBD1 (6 bases). TRBJ2-4 explains the end of the DNA better; the J call may be wrong. The CDR3 is 16 amino acids. CDR3 coding DNA: TGTGCCAGCAGTTTTGGTCCCCGACAGGCCTGCAACATTCAGTACTTC. It codes for CASSFGPRQACNIQYF.

The chain links TRBV5-5 to TRBJ1-1, with D unclear. This CDR3 has 15 amino acids. Trimming pared 0 bases from V and 0 bases from J, leaving 9 bases between. In germline, CDR1 is SGHKS, CDR2 YYEKEE (reference sequence). Here the CDR3 reads CASSLGWSMNTEAFF. Written as DNA, the CDR3 is TGTGCCAGCAGCTTGGGATGGAGCATGAACACTGAAGCTTTCTTT.

This clonotype was observed a few times. The rearrangement uses TRBV2 and TRBJ1-5; no definite D call. V was shortened by 7 bases and J by 0 bases, with 13 bases between the two germline ends. Germline CDR1 and CDR2: SNHLY and FYNNEI. This CDR3 contains 15 residues. CDR3 region: CASKERADSNQPQHF. The CDR3 bases are TGTGCCAGCAAGGAACGGGCCGATAGCAATCAGCCCCAGCATTTT.

In the case of this clonotype: A much larger clone is a single base away; this may be a read error. This chain uses TRBV10-3 with TRBJ1-2; weak D call: TRBD1 (6 bases). CDR1 and CDR2 from the germline V gene are ENHRY and SYGVKD. This CDR3 spans 14 amino acids. Trimming took off 6 bases at V and 3 bases at J, with 14 bases between the two ends. The CDR3 is CAISERAGDYGYTF. The CDR3 coding sequence is TGTGCCATCAGCGAGCGGGCAGGGGACTATGGCTACACCTTC.

The sample holds many counts of this clonotype. The chain uses TRBV6-5 and TRBJ1-1; D may be TRBD1 (6 bases). Trimming shortened V by 3 bases and J by 0 bases, and 11 bases separated the two germline ends. The CDR3 runs to 15 residues. Germline V gene data show CDR1 as MNHEY and CDR2 as SVGAGI. CDR3 residues: CASSYSGALNTEAFF. The DNA of the CDR3 is TGTGCCAGCAGTTATTCAGGGGCCCTGAACACTGAAGCTTTCTTT.

The chain has TRBV2 and TRBJ1-6; 8 bases map to TRBD1. With V trimmed by 3 bases and J by 5 bases, 6 bases remained unmatched. This CDR3 region has 16 residues. Germline V CDR1 and CDR2: SNHLY, FYNNEI. Written as DNA, the CDR3 is TGTGCCAGCAGTGACCCGGGACAGGTAGATAATTCACCCCTCCACTTT. Its translation is CASSDPGQVDNSPLHF. The full variable domain, with the rest looked up from reference TRBV2 and TRBJ1-6, is EPEVTQTPSHQVTQMGQEVILRCVPISNHLYFYWYRQILGQKVEFLVSFYNNEISEKSEIFDDQFSVERPDGSNFTLKIRSTKLEDSAMYFCASSDPGQVDNSPLHFGNGTRLTVT.